This T cell receptor beta chain was recovered during a study of cytomegalovirus exposure and HLA in healthy donors. This clone came up a few times. Antigen: not known. V shed 6 bases and J shed 0 bases, with 11 bases lying between them. The germline CDR1 and CDR2 sequences are MNHEY and SVGAGI. The CDR3 consists of 15 residues. Primers for the PCR totalled 60 Vbeta and 13 Jbeta. Some clones are missing from TCRdb's copy, which holds only in-frame ones; the method was immunoSEQ multiplex PCR. The repertoire holds roughly 120,000 clones, with 55% to 65% as singletons. Study-level results: High specificity and sensitivity for cytomegalovirus status were reported for the classifier. Follow-up analysis later connected one missense variant in DCLRE1C with trimming of TCR beta V- and J-genes. In a later analysis, CMV-associated beta chains were mostly HLA-associated, it appeared.

Sequencing was carried out using PBMCs. This receptor was obtained from a middle-aged woman in good health and CMV-seropositive. The chain carries TRBV6-5 and TRBJ2-2, with no clear D. Here the CDR3 reads CASRRRGANTGELFF. For the CDR3, the DNA is TGTGCCAGCAGGCGGCGAGGCGCGAACACCGGGGAGCTGTTTTTT.